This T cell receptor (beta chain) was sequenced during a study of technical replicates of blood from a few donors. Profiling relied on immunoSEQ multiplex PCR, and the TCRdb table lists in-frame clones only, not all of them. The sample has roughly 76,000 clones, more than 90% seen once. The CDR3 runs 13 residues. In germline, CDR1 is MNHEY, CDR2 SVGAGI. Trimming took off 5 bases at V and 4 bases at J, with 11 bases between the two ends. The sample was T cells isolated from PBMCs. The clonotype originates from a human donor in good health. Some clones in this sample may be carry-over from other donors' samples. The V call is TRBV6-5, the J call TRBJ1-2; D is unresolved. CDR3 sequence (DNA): TGTGCCAGCAGTCCTCGAGGGAGCTATGGCTACACCTTC. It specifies CASSPRGSYGYTF.